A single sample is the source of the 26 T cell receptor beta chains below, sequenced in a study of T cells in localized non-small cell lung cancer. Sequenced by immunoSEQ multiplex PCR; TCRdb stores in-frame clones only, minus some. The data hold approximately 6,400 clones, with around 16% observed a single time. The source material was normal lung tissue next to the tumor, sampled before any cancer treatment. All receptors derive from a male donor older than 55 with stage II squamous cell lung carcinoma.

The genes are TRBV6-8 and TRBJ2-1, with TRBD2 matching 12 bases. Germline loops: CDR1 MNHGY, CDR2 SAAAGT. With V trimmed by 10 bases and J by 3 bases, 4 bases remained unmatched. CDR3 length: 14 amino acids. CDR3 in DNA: TGTGCCACAATGACTAGCGGGGGCTACAATGAGCAGTTCTTC. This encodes CATMTSGGYNEQFF.

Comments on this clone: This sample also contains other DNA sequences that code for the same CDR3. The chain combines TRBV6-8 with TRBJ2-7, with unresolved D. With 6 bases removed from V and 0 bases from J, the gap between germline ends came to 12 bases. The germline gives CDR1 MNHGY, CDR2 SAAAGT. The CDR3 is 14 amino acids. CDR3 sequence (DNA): TGTGCCAGCAGGCGGACGGCTAGCTCCTACGAGCAGTACTTC. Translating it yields CASRRTASSYEQYF.

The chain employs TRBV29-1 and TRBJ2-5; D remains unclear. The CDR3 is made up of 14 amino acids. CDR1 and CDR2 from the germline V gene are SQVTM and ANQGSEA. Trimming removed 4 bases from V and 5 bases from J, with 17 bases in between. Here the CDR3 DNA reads TGCAGCGTTGGGTTCGGCAGTAATGGGGAGACCCAGTACTTC. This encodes CSVGFGSNGETQYF.

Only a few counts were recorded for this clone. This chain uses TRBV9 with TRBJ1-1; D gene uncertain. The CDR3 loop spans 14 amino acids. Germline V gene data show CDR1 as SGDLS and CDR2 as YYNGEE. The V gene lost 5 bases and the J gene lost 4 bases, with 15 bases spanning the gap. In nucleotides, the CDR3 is TGTGCCAGCAGTGAATGGGGATCTGGCACTGAAGCTTTCTTT. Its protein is CASSEWGSGTEAFF.

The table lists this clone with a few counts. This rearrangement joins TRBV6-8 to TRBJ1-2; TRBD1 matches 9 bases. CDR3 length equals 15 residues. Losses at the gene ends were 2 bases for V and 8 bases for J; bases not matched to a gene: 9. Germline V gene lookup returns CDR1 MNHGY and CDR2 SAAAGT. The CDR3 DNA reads TGTGCCAGCAGTTACACTCACAGGGGGCGCGGCGGCTACACCTTC. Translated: CASSYTHRGRGGYTF.

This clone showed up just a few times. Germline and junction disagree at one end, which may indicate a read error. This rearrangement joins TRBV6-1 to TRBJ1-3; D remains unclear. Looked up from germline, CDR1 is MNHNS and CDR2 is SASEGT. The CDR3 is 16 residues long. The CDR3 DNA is TGTGCCATCAGTGAAGTACCACGGAGCTCTGGAAACACCATATATTTT. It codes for CAISEVPRSSGNTIYF.

In DNA form, the CDR3 reads TGTGCCAGCAGTTACAGGGGAGGAGGTGAAAAACTGTTTTTT. Protein product: CASSYRGGGEKLFF. V is TRBV28 and J is TRBJ1-4, with 7 nucleotides matching TRBD1. The J segment lost 7 bases and the V segment lost 4 bases, leaving 6 bases of the junction unmatched. Germline V gene data show CDR1 as MDHEN and CDR2 as SYDVKM. There are 14 residues in the CDR3.

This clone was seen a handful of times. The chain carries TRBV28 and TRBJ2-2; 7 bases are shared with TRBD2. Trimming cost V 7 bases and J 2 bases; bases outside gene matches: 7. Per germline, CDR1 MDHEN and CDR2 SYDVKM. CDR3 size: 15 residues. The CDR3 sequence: CASTRAGINTGELFF. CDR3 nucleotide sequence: TGTGCCAGCACGAGAGCGGGGATCAACACCGGGGAGCTGTTTTTT.

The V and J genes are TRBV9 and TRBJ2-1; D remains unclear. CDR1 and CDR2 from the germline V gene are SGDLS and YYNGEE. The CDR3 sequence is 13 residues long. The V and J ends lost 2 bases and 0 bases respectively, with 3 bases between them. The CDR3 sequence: CASSVGSYNEQFF. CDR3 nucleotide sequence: TGTGCCAGCAGCGTTGGCTCCTACAATGAGCAGTTCTTC.

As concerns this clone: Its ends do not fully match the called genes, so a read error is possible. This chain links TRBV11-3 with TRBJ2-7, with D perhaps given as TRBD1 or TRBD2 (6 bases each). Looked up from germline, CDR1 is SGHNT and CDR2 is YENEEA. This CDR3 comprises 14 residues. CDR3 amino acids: CASSLTPNLDRLGF. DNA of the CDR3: TGTGCCAGCAGCTTAACCCCCAACTTGGACAGACTAGGCTTC.

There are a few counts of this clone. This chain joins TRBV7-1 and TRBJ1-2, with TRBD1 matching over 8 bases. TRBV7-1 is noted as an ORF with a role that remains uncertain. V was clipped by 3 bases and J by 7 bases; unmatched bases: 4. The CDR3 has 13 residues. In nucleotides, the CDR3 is TGTGCCAGCAGCTCCAGGGGGCAGGGTGGCTACACCTTC. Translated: CASSSRGQGGYTF.

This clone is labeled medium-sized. Written as DNA, the CDR3 is TGTGCCAGCAGCTCGACAGGCCCCTCTTTATTTGGACTGTTTTTT. Its protein is CASSSTGPSLFGLFF. The genes are TRBV11-3 and TRBJ1-4; tentative D call: TRBD1 (6 bases). Germline assignment: CDR1 SGHNT and CDR2 YENEEA. This CDR3 is built from 15 residues. V lost 4 bases and J 13 bases, leaving 22 bases between the germline ends.

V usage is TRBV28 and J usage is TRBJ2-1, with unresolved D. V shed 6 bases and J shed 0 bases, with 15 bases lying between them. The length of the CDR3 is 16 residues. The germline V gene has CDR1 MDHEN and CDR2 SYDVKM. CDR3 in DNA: TGTGCCAGCAGCCTAGACTCCCGGAGCTCCTACAATGAGCAGTTCTTC. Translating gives CASSLDSRSSYNEQFF.

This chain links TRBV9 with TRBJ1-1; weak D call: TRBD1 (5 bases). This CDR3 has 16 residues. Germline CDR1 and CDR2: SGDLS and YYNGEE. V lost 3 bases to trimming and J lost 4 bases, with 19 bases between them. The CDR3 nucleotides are TGTGCCAGCAGCGCCTATACCCCCGACAGAGCCACTGAAGCTTTCTTT. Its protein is CASSAYTPDRATEAFF.

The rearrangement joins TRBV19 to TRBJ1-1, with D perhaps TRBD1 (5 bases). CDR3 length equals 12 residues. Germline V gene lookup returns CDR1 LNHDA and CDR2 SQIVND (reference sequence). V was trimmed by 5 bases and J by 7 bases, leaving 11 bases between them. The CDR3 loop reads CASSRGDYEAFF. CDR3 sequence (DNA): TGTGCCAGTAGTCGAGGGGACTATGAAGCTTTCTTT.

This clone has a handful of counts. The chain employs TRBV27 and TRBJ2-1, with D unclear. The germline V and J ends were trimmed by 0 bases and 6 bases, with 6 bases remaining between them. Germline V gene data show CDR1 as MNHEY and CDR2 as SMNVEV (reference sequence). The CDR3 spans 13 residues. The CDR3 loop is CASSLSGSNEQFF. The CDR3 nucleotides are TGTGCCAGCAGTTTATCGGGCTCCAATGAGCAGTTCTTC.

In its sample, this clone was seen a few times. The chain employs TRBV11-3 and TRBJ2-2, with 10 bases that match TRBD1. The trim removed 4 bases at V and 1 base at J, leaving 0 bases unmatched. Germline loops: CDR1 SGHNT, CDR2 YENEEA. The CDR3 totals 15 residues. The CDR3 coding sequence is TGTGCCAGCAGCTGGGACAGGGGGAACACCGGGGAGCTGTTTTTT. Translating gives CASSWDRGNTGELFF.

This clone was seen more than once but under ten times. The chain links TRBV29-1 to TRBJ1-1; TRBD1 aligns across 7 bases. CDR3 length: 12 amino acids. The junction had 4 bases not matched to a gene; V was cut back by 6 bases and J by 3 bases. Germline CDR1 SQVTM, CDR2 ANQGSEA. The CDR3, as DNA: TGCAGCGTCCAACAGGGGTACACTGAAGCTTTCTTT. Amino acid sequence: CSVQQGYTEAFF.

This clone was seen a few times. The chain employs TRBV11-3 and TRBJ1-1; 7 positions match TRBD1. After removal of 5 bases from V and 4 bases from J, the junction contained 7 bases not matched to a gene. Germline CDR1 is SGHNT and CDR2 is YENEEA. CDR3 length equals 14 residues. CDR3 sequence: CASSKSPGGTEAFF. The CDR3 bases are TGTGCCAGCAGCAAATCCCCAGGGGGCACTGAAGCTTTCTTT.

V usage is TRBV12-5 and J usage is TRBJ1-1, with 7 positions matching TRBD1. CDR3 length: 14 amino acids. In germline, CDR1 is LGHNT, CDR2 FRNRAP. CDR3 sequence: CATQDRRGTTEAFF. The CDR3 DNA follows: TGTGCCACCCAGGACAGGCGGGGAACAACTGAAGCTTTCTTT.

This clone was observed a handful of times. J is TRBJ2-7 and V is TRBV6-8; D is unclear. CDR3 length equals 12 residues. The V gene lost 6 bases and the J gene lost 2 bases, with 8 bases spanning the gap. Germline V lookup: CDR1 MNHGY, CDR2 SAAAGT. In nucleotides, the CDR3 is TGTGCCAGCAGGGCAAGCACCTACGAGCAGTACTTC. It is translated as CASRASTYEQYF.

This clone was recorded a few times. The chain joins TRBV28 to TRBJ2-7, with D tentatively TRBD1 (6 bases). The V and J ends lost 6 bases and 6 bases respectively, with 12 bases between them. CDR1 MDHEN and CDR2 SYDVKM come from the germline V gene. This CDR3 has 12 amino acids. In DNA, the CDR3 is TGTGCCAGCAGCGGGCAGGGGCGCGAGCAGTACTTC. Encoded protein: CASSGQGREQYF.

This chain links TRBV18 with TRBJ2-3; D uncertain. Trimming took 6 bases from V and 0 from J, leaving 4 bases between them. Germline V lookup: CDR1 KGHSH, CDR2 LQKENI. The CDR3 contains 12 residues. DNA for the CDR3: TGTGCCAGCTCTCGGAGCACAGATACGCAGTATTTT. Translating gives CASSRSTDTQYF.

The CDR3 region has the DNA TGTGCCAGCTCCAGAGTGAGCACAGATACGCAGTATTTT. It encodes CASSRVSTDTQYF. The chain has TRBV18 and TRBJ2-3; D remains unclear. CDR1 KGHSH and CDR2 LQKENI come from the germline V gene. This CDR3 has 13 residues. The V end was cut by 6 bases, the J end by 0 bases, with 7 bases between.

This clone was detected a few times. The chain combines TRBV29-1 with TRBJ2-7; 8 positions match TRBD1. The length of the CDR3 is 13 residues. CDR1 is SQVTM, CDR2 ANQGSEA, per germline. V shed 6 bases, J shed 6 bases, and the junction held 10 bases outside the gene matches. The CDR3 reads CSVVAGTGAEQYF. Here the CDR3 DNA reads TGCAGCGTCGTGGCCGGGACAGGTGCCGAGCAGTACTTC.

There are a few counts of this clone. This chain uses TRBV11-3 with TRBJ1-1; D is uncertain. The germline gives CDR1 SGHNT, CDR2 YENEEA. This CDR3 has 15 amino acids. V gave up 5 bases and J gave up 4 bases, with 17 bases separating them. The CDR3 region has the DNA TGTGCCAGCAGCCCGCAACGATCGACCGGCACTGAAGCTTTCTTT. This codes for CASSPQRSTGTEAFF.